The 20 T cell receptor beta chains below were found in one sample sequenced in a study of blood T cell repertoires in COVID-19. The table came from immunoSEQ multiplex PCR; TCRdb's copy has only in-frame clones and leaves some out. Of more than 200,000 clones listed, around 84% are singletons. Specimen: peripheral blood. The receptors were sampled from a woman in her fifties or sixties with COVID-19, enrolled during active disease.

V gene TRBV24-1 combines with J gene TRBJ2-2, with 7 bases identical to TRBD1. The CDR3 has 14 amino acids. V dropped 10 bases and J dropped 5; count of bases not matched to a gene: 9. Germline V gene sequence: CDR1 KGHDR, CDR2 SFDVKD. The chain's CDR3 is CATGPGQRTGELFF. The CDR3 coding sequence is TGTGCCACGGGCCCGGGACAGAGGACCGGGGAGCTGTTTTTT.

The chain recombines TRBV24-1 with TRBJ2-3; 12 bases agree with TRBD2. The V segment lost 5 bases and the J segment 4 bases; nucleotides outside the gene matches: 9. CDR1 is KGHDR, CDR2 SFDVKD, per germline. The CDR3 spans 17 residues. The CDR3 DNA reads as TGTGCCACCAGTGGCCGCCAGACTAGCGGGAGTGCAGATACGCAGTATTTT. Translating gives CATSGRQTSGSADTQYF.

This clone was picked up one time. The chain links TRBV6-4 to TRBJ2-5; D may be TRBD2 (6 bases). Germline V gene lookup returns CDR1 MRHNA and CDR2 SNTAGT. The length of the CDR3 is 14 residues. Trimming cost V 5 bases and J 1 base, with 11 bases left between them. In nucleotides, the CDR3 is TGTGCCAGCAGTTGGGGCGGGACCCAAGAGACCCAGTACTTC. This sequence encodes CASSWGGTQETQYF.

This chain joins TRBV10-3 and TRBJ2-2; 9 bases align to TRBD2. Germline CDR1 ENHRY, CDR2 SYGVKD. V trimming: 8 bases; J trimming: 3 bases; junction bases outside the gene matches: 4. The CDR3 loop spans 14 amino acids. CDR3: CAIPSGVDTGELFF. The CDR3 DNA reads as TGTGCCATCCCTAGCGGGGTTGACACCGGGGAGCTGTTTTTT.

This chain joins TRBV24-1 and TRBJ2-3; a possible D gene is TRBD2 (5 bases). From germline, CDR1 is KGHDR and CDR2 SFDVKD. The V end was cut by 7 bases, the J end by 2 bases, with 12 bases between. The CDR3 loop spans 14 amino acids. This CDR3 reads CATRAEGITDTQYF. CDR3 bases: TGTGCCACCAGGGCTGAGGGTATCACAGATACGCAGTATTTT.

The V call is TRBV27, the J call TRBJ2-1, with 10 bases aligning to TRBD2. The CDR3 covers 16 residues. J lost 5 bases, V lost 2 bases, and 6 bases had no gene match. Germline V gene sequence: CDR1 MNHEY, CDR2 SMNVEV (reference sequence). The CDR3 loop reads CASSLTPGLANNEQFF. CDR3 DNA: TGTGCCAGCAGTTTAACCCCGGGACTAGCGAACAATGAGCAGTTCTTC.

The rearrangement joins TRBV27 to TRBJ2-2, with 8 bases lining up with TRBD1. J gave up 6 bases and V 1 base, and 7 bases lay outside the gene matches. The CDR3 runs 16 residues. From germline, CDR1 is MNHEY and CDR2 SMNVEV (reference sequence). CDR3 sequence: CASSLLRTGSPGELFF. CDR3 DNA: TGTGCCAGCAGTTTATTGCGGACAGGGTCCCCCGGGGAGCTGTTTTTT.

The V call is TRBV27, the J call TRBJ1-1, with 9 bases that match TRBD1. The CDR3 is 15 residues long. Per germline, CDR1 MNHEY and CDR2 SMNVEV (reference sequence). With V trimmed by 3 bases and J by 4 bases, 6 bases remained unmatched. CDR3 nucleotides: TGTGCCAGCAGTTTGTCTTGGGACAGGGTCACTGAAGCTTTCTTT. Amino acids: CASSLSWDRVTEAFF.

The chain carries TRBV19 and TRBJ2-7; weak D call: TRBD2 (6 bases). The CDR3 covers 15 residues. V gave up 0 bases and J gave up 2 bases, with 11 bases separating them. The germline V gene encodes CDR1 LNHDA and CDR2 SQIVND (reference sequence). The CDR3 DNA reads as TGTGCCAGTAGTATAGAGGGGGGAAGGGCCTACGAGCAGTACTTC. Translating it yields CASSIEGGRAYEQYF.

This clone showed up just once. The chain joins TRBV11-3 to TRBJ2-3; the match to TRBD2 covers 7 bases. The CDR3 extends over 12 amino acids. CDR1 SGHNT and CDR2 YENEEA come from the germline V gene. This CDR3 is CVSGYRTDTQYF. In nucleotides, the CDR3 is TGTGTTAGCGGGTATCGCACAGATACGCAGTATTTT.

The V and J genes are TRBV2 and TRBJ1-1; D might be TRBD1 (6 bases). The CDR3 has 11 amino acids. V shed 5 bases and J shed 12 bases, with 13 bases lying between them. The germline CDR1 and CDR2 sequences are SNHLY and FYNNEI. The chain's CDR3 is CASSTGILSFF. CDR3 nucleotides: TGTGCCAGCAGTACAGGGATTTTATCTTTCTTT.

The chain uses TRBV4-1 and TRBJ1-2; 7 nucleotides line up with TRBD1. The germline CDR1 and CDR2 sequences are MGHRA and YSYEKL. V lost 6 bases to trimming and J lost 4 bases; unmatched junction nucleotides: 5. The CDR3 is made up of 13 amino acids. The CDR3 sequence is CASRKTGAYGYTF. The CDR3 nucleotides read TGCGCCAGCAGGAAAACAGGGGCCTATGGCTACACCTTC.

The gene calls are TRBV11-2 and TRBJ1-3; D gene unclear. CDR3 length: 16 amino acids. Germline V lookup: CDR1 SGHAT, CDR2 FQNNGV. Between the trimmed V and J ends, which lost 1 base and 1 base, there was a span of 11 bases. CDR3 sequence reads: CASSLVVGLSGNTIYF. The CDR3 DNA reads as TGTGCCAGCAGCTTAGTGGTTGGACTTTCTGGAAACACCATATATTTT.

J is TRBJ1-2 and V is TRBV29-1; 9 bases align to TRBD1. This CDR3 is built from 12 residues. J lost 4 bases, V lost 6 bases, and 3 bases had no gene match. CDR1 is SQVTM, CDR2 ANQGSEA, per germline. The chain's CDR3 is CSVEDRGYGYTF. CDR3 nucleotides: TGCAGCGTCGAGGACAGGGGCTATGGCTACACCTTC.

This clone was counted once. CDR3 loop: CASSQRGRTEAFF. CDR3 nucleotide sequence: TGCGCCAGCAGCCAAAGGGGTAGGACTGAAGCTTTCTTT. The chain couples TRBV4-1 to TRBJ1-1; tentative D call: TRBD1 (5 bases). The V end lost 2 bases, the J end lost 5 bases, and 9 bases lay between the germline ends. CDR3 length: 13 amino acids. Germline V gene lookup returns CDR1 MGHRA and CDR2 YSYEKL.

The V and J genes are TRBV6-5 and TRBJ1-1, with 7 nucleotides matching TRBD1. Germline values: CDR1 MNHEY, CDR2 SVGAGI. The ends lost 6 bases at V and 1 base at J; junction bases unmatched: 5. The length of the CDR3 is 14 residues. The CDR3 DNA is TGTGCCAGCAGGTTGACAGGGAAGAACACTGAAGCTTTCTTT. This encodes CASRLTGKNTEAFF.

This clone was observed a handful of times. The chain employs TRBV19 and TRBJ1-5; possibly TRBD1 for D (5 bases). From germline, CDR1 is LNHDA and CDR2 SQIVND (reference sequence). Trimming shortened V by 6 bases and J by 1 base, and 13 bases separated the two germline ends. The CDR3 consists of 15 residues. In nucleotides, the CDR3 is TGTGCCAGTAGCCACTTGTGGGGCAGCAATCAGCCCCAGCATTTT. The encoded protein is CASSHLWGSNQPQHF.

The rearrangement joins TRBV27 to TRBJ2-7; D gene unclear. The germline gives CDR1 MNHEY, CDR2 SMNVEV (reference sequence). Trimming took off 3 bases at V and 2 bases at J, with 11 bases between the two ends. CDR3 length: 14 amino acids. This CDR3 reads CASSFRSSTYEQYF. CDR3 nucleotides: TGTGCCAGCAGTTTCCGCTCAAGCACCTACGAGCAGTACTTC.

CDR3 region: CASSIARGRTEAFF. The CDR3, as DNA: TGTGCCAGCAGCATAGCCCGGGGAAGGACTGAAGCTTTCTTT. The V call is TRBV13, the J call TRBJ1-1; the D is unclear. This CDR3 comprises 14 residues. The germline CDR1 and CDR2 sequences are PRHDT and FYEKMQ (reference sequence). V was trimmed by 5 bases and J by 5 bases, leaving 15 bases between them.

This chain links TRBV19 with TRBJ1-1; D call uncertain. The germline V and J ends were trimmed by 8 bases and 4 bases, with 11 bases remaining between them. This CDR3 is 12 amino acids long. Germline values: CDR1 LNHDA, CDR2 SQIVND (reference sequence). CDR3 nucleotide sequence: TGTGCCAGTGGGATCCGGGGCACTGAAGCTTTCTTT. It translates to CASGIRGTEAFF.